This T cell receptor beta chain came from a study of blood T cell repertoires in COVID-19. Study-wide background: Italy, Spain and the United States were the sources of the convalescent and acute COVID-19 samples. From T cells, B-cell-depleted T cells, or PBMCs came the material, which was cDNA or gDNA.

Trimming removed 3 bases at V and 5 bases at J, with 19 bases between. The CDR3 loop spans 16 amino acids. Germline V lookup: CDR1 MDHEN, CDR2 SYDVKM. Original analysis: Estimated nucleated cell counts came from reference gene primer amplification. Assay: immunoSEQ multiplex PCR; the TCRdb copy retains only in-frame clones and omits some. The V and J calls and clone size come from that table; D and trimming were worked out from the DNA. In the table there are some 96,000 clones, almost 90% of which are singletons. This clone was seen more than once but under ten times. The chain uses TRBV28 and TRBJ1-1, with D maybe TRBD1 (6 bases). The TCR comes from a human donor in a cohort sampled during active COVID-19. The sequencing input was peripheral blood. CDR3 DNA: TGTGCCAGCAGTTTTCCCCTCAGGGGAAGTGAGACTGAAGCTTTCTTT. Translated, it gives CASSFPLRGSETEAFF.